Shown below are 11 T cell receptor beta chains from a single sample sequenced in a study of blood T cell repertoires in COVID-19. The data were produced by immunoSEQ multiplex PCR, yet TCRdb's version contains in-frame clones alone and is incomplete. Of roughly 340,000 clones in the sample, roughly 86% were seen once. The sample consisted of PBMCs or T cells enriched from blood (not recorded which). The receptor set was obtained from a man aged 35 to 55 in a cohort exposed to, infected with or recovered from COVID-19 (not recorded which).

CDR3 amino acids: CASKRGEAETQYF. The CDR3, as DNA: TGCGCCAGTAAAAGGGGTGAAGCTGAGACCCAGTACTTC. This rearrangement joins TRBV5-1 to TRBJ2-5; D might be TRBD1 (5 bases). Germline assignment: CDR1 SGHRS and CDR2 YFSETQ. V gave up 8 bases and J gave up 5 bases, with 16 bases separating them. This CDR3 is built from 13 residues.

Remarks on this clone: This same CDR3 is encoded by further DNA sequences in the sample. This chain links TRBV18 with TRBJ1-1; D unclear. V lost 4 bases, J lost 1 base, and 7 bases lay in between. Germline values: CDR1 KGHSH, CDR2 LQKENI. The CDR3 spans 13 residues. The CDR3 here is CASSQTGNTEAFF. Written as DNA, the CDR3 is TGTGCCAGCTCACAAACCGGGAACACTGAAGCTTTCTTT.

This clone was counted a few times. The genes are TRBV29-1 and TRBJ2-1; weak D call: TRBD1 (5 bases). CDR3 length: 12 residues. Trimming took 0 bases from V and 11 from J, leaving 11 bases between them. Germline CDR1 SQVTM, CDR2 ANQGSEA. The CDR3 here is CSVEEPGQQQFF. DNA for the CDR3: TGCAGCGTTGAAGAACCAGGGCAGCAGCAGTTCTTC.

The chain couples TRBV7-2 to TRBJ1-2, with D unclear. Between the trimmed V and J ends, which lost 1 base and 4 bases, there was a span of 13 bases. This CDR3 has 15 amino acids. Germline assignment: CDR1 SGHTA and CDR2 FQGNSA. The CDR3 region has the DNA TGTGCCAGCAGCTTAGAAGGAGGGTTTAGCTATGGCTACACCTTC. The encoded protein is CASSLEGGFSYGYTF.

The rearrangement joins TRBV5-4 to TRBJ2-5, with D possibly matching TRBD1 (5 bases). Deletions cut 1 base from V and 3 bases from J, with 10 bases between. In germline, CDR1 is SGHNT, CDR2 YYREEE (reference sequence). The CDR3 is 14 amino acids. CDR3 sequence: CASSLRQTKETQYF. CDR3 bases: TGTGCCAGCAGCTTGCGACAGACGAAAGAGACCCAGTACTTC.

The chain recombines TRBV20-1 with TRBJ2-5; D uncertain. Germline V lookup: CDR1 DFQATT, CDR2 SNEGSKA (reference sequence). Trimming took 6 bases from V and 4 from J, leaving 6 bases between them. The CDR3 has 10 amino acids. The CDR3 DNA reads TGCAGTGCGTTGAGAGAGACCCAGTACTTC. This encodes CSALRETQYF.

Comments on this clone: Other DNA sequences within the sample encode an identical CDR3. The rearrangement links TRBV3-1 (or the pseudogene TRBV3-2) to TRBJ1-4, with TRBD1 identical over 10 bases. J lost 7 bases, V lost 2 bases, and 4 bases had no gene match. This CDR3 is 15 amino acids long. The germline V gene has CDR1 LGHDT and CDR2 YNNKEL (reference sequence). CDR3 sequence (DNA): TGTGCCAGCAGCCAACTGGACAGGGGGGGTGAAAAACTGTTTTTT. Its translation is CASSQLDRGGEKLFF.

This clone was seen only once. The genes are TRBV19 and TRBJ2-1, with 8 bases lining up with TRBD2. V was pared by 6 bases and J by 6 bases, with 7 bases of the junction left unmatched. Germline CDR1 LNHDA, CDR2 SQIVND (reference sequence). CDR3 length: 14 amino acids. The CDR3 is CASRKAGEINEQFF. The CDR3 DNA reads as TGTGCCAGTAGGAAAGCGGGAGAGATCAATGAGCAGTTCTTC.

The chain has TRBV3-1 (or the pseudogene TRBV3-2) and TRBJ1-2, with 8 bases lining up with TRBD1. V lost 2 bases to trimming and J lost 3 bases; unmatched junction nucleotides: 14. The germline V gene encodes CDR1 LGHDT and CDR2 YNNKEL (reference sequence). The CDR3 has 18 amino acids. CDR3: CASSQSQDRVGVDYGYTF. The CDR3 DNA reads as TGTGCCAGCAGCCAATCCCAGGACAGGGTAGGAGTGGACTATGGCTACACCTTC.

The V and J genes are TRBV2 and TRBJ2-2, with TRBD2 as a possible D gene (7 bases). V shed 7 bases and J shed 2 bases, with 11 bases lying between them. This CDR3 spans 14 amino acids. Germline V gene lookup returns CDR1 SNHLY and CDR2 FYNNEI. The CDR3 DNA reads TGTGCCAGCACGAGGGGGGGCAACACCGGGGAGCTGTTTTTT. Encoded protein: CASTRGGNTGELFF.

The gene calls are TRBV10-3 and TRBJ2-3; 10 nucleotides align to TRBD1. Germline-derived CDR1 and CDR2 are ENHRY and SYGVKD. CDR3 length: 16 amino acids. V shed 6 bases and J 2 bases; nucleotides not matched to a gene: 8. The CDR3, as DNA: TGTGCCATCAGCCTCGACAGGGGGCTGGTCACAGATACGCAGTATTTT. Its protein product is CAISLDRGLVTDTQYF.